These 4 T cell receptor beta chains share one sample of origin, sequenced in a study of PD-1 blockade in mismatch repair-deficient tumors. Some clones are missing from TCRdb's copy, which holds only in-frame ones; the method was immunoSEQ multiplex PCR. Altogether approximately 50,000 clones are present, about 80% being singletons, with the ten largest covering around 3.2%. Sequencing was performed on peripheral blood, taken 4 weeks after starting pembrolizumab. Receptor source: an adult with mismatch repair-deficient cancer.

This clone was counted between two and nine times. This sequence joins TRBV9 and TRBJ1-1; D uncertain. Looked up from germline, CDR1 is SGDLS and CDR2 is YYNGEE. Trimming pared 5 bases from V and 8 bases from J, leaving 13 bases between. This CDR3 comprises 12 residues. The CDR3 region has the DNA TGTGCCAGCAGAACTTACAACCTAGAAGCTTTCTTT. It specifies CASRTYNLEAFF.

The V gene is TRBV4-2, the J gene TRBJ2-3; 13 nucleotides agree with TRBD2. Germline trimming cut 0 bases from V and 0 bases from J; bases unmatched to any gene: 6. The germline CDR1 and CDR2 sequences are LGHNA and YNFKEQ. This CDR3 has 19 residues. The CDR3 sequence is CASSQEGLAGPRSTDTQYF. CDR3 coding DNA: TGTGCCAGCAGCCAAGAGGGACTAGCGGGACCCCGAAGCACAGATACGCAGTATTTT.

The chain joins TRBV27 to TRBJ2-5; the match to TRBD2 covers 7 bases. The germline V gene encodes CDR1 MNHEY and CDR2 SMNVEV (reference sequence). The V segment lost 5 bases and the J segment 2 bases; nucleotides outside the gene matches: 8. There are 15 residues in the CDR3. CDR3 DNA sequence: TGTGCCAGCAGTGCAAACCCTAGCGGTCAAGAGACCCAGTACTTC. It is translated as CASSANPSGQETQYF.

In regard to this clone: In the same sample, other DNA sequences code for this CDR3. CDR3 in DNA: TGCGCCAGCAGCTTGGCTGGGACGGCTAATGAAAAACTGTTTTTT. Amino acid sequence: CASSLAGTANEKLFF. The rearrangement links TRBV5-1 to TRBJ1-4, with D tentatively TRBD1 (5 bases). The CDR3 length is 15 residues. Germline lookup yields CDR1 SGHRS and CDR2 YFSETQ. V lost 0 bases, J lost 3 bases, and 9 bases lay in between.